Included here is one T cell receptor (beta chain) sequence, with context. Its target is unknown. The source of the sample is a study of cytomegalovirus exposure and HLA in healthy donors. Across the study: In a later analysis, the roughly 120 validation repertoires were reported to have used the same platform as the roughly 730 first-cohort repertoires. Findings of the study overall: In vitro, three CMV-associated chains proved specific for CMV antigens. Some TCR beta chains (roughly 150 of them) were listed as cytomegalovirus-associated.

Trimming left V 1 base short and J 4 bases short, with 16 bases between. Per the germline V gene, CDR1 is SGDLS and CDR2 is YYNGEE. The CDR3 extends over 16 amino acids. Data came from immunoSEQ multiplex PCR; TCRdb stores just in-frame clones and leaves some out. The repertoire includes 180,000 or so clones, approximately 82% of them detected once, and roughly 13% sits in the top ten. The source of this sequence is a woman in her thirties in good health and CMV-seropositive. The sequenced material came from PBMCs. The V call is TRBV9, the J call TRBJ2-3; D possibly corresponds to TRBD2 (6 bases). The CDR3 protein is CASSVFGGFEADTQYF. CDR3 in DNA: TGTGCCAGCAGCGTATTCGGGGGATTTGAGGCAGATACGCAGTATTTT.